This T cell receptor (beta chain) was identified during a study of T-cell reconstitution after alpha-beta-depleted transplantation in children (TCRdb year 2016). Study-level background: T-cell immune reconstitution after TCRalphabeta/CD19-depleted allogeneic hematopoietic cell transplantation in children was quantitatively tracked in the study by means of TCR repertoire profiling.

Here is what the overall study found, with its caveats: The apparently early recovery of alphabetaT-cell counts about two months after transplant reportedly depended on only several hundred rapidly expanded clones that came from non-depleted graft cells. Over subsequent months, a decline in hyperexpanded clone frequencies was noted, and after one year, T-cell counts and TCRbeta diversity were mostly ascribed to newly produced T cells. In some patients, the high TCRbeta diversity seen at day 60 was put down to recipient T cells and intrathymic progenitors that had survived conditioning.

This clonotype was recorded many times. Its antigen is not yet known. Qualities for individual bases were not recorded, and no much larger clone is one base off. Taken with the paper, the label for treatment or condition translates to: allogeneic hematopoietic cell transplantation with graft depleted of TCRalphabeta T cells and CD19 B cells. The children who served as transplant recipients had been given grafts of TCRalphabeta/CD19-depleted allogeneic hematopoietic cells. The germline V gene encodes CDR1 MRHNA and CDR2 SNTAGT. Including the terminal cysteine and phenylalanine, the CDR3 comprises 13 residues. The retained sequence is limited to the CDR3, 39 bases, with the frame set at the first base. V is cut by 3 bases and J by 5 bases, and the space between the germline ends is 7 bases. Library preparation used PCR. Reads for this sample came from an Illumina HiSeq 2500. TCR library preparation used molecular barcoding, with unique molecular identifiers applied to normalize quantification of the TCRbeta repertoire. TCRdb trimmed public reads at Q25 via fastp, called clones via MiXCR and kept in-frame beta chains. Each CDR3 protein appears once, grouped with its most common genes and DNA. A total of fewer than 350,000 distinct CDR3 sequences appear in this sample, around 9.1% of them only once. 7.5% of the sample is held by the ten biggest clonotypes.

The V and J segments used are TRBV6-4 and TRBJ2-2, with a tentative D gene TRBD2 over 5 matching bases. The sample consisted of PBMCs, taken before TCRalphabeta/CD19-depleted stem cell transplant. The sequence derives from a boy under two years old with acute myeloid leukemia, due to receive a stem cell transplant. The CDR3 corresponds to CASSDGETGELFF. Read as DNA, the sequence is TGTGCCAGCAGTGATGGGGAGACCGGGGAGCTGTTTTTT.